This TCR beta chain is drawn from a study of cytomegalovirus exposure and HLA in healthy donors. Amplification used 60 Vbeta primers and 13 Jbeta primers. Produced via immunoSEQ multiplex PCR; TCRdb's table is partial and in-frame only. Among under 150,000 clones listed, 70% to 80% were seen once. The sequencing input was PBMCs. The sequence was collected from a woman aged 55-75 years in good health and CMV-seropositive.

The DNA of the CDR3 is TGTGCCAGCAGTTACAACCCATCGACACCGAACACTGAAGCTTTCTTT. It yields the protein CASSYNPSTPNTEAFF. The rearrangement links TRBV6-5 to TRBJ1-1; D unresolved. The CDR3 is 16 residues long. Germline-derived CDR1 and CDR2 are MNHEY and SVGAGI. V lost 2 bases and J lost 1, with 14 bases in between.